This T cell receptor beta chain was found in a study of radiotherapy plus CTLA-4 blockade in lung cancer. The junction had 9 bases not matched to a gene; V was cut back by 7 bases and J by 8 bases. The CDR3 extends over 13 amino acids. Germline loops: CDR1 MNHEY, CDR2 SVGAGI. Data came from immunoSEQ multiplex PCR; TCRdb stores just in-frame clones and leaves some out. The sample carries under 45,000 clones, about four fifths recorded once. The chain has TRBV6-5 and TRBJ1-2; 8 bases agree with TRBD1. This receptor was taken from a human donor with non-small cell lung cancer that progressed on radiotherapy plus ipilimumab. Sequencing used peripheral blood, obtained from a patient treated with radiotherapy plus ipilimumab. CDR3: CASISPGTGGYTF. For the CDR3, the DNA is TGTGCCAGCATCAGTCCCGGGACAGGAGGCTACACCTTC.